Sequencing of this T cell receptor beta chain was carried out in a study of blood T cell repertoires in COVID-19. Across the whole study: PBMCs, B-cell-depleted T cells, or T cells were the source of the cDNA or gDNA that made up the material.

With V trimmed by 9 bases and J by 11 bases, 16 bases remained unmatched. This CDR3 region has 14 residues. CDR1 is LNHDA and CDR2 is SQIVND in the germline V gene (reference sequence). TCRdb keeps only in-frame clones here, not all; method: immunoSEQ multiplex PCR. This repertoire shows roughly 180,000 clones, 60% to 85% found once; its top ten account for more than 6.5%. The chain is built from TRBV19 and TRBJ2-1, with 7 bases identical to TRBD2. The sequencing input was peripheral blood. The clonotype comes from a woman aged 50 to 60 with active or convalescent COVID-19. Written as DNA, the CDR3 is TGTGCCAGCAGTGGGGGGGAGTTGTACTGGAAGCAGTTCTTC. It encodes CASSGGELYWKQFF.